These T cell receptor beta chains were read from a single sample in a study of shared clonotypes between healthy human individuals. Repertoires were generated with immunoSEQ multiplex PCR, while TCRdb's copy carries only in-frame clones and drops some. The profile covers around 1.9 million clones, with approximately 94% appearing a single time and 1.5% to 2% taken by the ten largest. The sequenced sample was naive CD8+ T cells from PBMCs. The origin of the receptors is a man in his late teens or twenties in good health. Some clones in this sample may be carry-over from other donors' samples. Each CDR3 is given with its conserved first and last residue. The order of the fields is D gene, J gene, clone size, V gene, CDR3 DNA, CDR3 protein. A D gene is named only where the DNA matches it firmly. Clone size is shown for a subset of rows, as once, few, many or a class of expanded clone.

- TRBJ2-5 - TRBV13 TGTGCCAGCAGCTTGAGTCTCCGGGCCGCAGAGACCCAGTACTTC CASSLSLRAAETQYF
- TRBJ2-7 - TRBV28 TGTGCCAGCAGCTACCGGACGGCGTACGAGCAGTACTTC CASSYRTAYEQYF
- TRBJ2-3 - TRBV7-9 TGTGCCAGCAGCTTAGATACCCACACAGATACGCAGTATTTT CASSLDTHTDTQYF
TRBD2 TRBJ2-7 - TRBV27 TGTGCCAGCAGTTCCCCTGGACTAGCGGGAATCTACGAGCAGTACTTC CASSSPGLAGIYEQYF
- TRBJ1-2 - TRBV9 TGTGCCAGCACCCTCCGGGGTAACTATGGCTACACCTTC CASTLRGNYGYTF
- TRBJ2-7 - TRBV10-3 TGTGCCATCAGTGACATTACTACCCCGACAGGCTCCTACGAGCAGTACTTC CAISDITTPTGSYEQYF
TRBD2 TRBJ2-3 - TRBV27 TGTGCCAGCAGTCCGGGACTAGCGGGGGCGGTTCGTGCAGATACGCAGTATTTT CASSPGLAGAVRADTQYF
- TRBJ2-1 - TRBV5-4 TGTGCCAGTGGGGGCGAGGGAGTTGAGCAGTTCTTC CASGGEGVEQFF
- TRBJ2-1 - TRBV19 TGTGCCAGTCGACCTGGGGGATACAATGAGCAGTTCTTC CASRPGGYNEQFF
TRBD2 TRBJ2-7 - TRBV4-2 TGTGCCAGCAGCCAAGCCGAAGGGACTACCTCCTACGAGCAGTACTTC CASSQAEGTTSYEQYF
TRBD1 TRBJ1-4 - TRBV6-5 TGTGCCAGCAGCAATGACAGGGCTGGCAATGAAAAACTGTTTTTT CASSNDRAGNEKLFF
- TRBJ1-2 - TRBV5-1 TGCGCCAGCAGCTTGGGGGGCCCCTATGGCTACACCTTC CASSLGGPYGYTF
- TRBJ1-2 once TRBV27 TGTGCCAGCAGTTTAAGCCGGAGCTCCCTAGTGGATGGCTACACCTTC CASSLSRSSLVDGYTF
TRBD1 TRBJ1-1 - TRBV13 TGTGCCAGCAGCTACGGGACAGGGGGTCGTTTGTCAGCTTTCTTT CASSYGTGGRLSAFF
- TRBJ1-2 - TRBV29-1 TGCAGCGTTGAAAGGACGGTAAACTATGGCTACACCTTC CSVERTVNYGYTF
TRBD2 TRBJ2-7 once TRBV19 TGTGCCAGTAGTATGCGGGCGGGGGGGCTGAGCTCCTACGAGCAGTACTTC CASSMRAGGLSSYEQYF
- TRBJ2-2 once TRBV7-9 TGTGCCAGCAGCTCACTTAGCGGTTACACCGGGGAGCTGTTTTTT CASSSLSGYTGELFF
TRBD2 TRBJ2-5 - TRBV7-9 TGTGCCAGCAGCTTAGGGACTAGACAAGAGAAGGCCCAGTACTTC CASSLGTRQEKAQYF
- TRBJ2-5 once TRBV2 TGTGCCAGCAGTGGCCGGACGGAAGAGACCCAGTACTTC CASSGRTEETQYF
- TRBJ1-2 few TRBV9 TGTGCCAGCAGCGTAGCCGACACTAGTTATGGCTACACCTTC CASSVADTSYGYTF
- TRBJ2-5 - TRBV7-9 TGTGCCAGCAGCAAGTTGGGACCAGGGGCCCAAGAGACCCAGTACTTC CASSKLGPGAQETQYF
TRBD1 TRBJ2-7 - TRBV28 TGTGCCAGCAGTTTATCAGGGGGCACGGGCGAGCAGTACTTC CASSLSGGTGEQYF
- TRBJ1-5 - TRBV27 TGTGCCAGCAGTTCGGACGGCAATCAGCCCCAGCATTTT CASSSDGNQPQHF
- TRBJ2-7 - TRBV6-5 TGTGCCAGCTGCCAGATGCCCTACGAGCAGTACTTC CASCQMPYEQYF
- TRBJ2-5 - TRBV7-8 TGTGCCAGCAGCTTACGGGCCGTGCCGGCTGAGACCCAGTACTTC CASSLRAVPAETQYF
TRBD2 TRBJ2-1 - TRBV7-9 TGTGCCAGCACCACCCCAGACTTGACTAGCGGACCGAACTACAATGAGCAGTTCTTC CASTTPDLTSGPNYNEQFF
TRBD2 TRBJ2-1 - TRBV28 TGTGCCAGCAGTTTACCGAAGACTAGCGGGAGCCGCGAGCAGTTCTTC CASSLPKTSGSREQFF
- TRBJ2-1 once TRBV28 TGTGCCAGCAGTTTTGGCCTCGGAGAGCAGTTCTTC CASSFGLGEQFF
- TRBJ2-1 - TRBV7-6 TGTGCCAGCAGCTTATTTGCCTACAATGAGCAGTTCTTC CASSLFAYNEQFF
TRBD1 TRBJ2-7 once TRBV2 TGTGCCAGCAGTGGTAGTGCGGGACAGGGGATCTACGAGCAGTACTTC CASSGSAGQGIYEQYF
- TRBJ1-2 - TRBV18 TGTGCCAGCTCACCAGAGGTCCGAGCCCCCATCTATGGCTACACCTTC CASSPEVRAPIYGYTF
- TRBJ2-7 - TRBV2 TGTGCCAGCGTGACTACTCGCCACGAGCAGTACTTC CASVTTRHEQYF